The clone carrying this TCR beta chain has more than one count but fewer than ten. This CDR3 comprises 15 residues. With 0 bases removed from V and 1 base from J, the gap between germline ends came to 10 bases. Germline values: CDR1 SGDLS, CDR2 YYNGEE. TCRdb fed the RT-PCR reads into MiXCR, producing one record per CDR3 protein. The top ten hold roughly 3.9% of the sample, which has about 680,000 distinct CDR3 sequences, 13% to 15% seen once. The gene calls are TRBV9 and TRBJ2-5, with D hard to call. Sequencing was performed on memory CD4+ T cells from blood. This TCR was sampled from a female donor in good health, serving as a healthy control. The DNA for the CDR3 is TGTGCCAGCAGCGTAGGGGCTACCCCCCAAGAGACCCAGTACTTC. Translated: CASSVGATPQETQYF.